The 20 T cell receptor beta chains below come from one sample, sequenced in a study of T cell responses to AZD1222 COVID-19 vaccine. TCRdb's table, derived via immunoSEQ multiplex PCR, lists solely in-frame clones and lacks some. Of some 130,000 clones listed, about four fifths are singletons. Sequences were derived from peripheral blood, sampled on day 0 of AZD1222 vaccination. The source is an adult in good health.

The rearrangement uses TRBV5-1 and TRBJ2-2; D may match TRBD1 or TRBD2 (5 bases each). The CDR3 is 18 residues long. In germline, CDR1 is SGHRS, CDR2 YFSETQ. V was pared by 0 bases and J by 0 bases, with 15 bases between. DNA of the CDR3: TGCGCCAGCAGCTTGGGTCTTGGGCAGGGAGCGAACACCGGGGAGCTGTTTTTT. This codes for CASSLGLGQGANTGELFF.

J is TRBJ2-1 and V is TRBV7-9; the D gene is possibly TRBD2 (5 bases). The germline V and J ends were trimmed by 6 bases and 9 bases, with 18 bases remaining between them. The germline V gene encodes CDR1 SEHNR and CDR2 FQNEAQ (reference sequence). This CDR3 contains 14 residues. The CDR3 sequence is CASRDSGFSSEQFF. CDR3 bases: TGTGCCAGCAGGGACTCGGGGTTCTCCAGTGAGCAGTTCTTC.

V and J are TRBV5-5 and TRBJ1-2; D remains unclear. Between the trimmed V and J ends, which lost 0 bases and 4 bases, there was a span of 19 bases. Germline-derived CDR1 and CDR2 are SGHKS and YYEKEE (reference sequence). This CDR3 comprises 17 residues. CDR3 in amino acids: CASSLASGGLGTYGYTF. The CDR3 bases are TGTGCCAGCAGCTTGGCGTCGGGAGGGCTCGGTACCTATGGCTACACCTTC.

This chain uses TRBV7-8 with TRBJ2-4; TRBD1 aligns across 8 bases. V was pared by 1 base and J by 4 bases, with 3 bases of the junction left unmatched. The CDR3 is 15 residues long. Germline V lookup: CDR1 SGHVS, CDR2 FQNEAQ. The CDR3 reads CASSLGGQEKNIQYF. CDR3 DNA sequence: TGTGCCAGCAGCTTAGGGGGACAGGAGAAAAACATTCAGTACTTC.

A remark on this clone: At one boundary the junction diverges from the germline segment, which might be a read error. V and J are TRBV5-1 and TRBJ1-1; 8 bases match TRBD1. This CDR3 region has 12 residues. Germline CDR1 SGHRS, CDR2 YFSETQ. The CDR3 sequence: CASSSGQGVWNF. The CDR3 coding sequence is TGCGCCAGCAGCTCCGGACAGGGCGTGTGGAACTTT. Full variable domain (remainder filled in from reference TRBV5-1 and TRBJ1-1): KAGVTQTPRYLIKTRGQQVTLSCSPISGHRSVSWYQQTPGQGLQFLFEYFSETQRNKGNFPGRFSGRQFSNSRSEMNVSTLELGDSALYLCASSSGQGVWNFGQGTRLTVV.

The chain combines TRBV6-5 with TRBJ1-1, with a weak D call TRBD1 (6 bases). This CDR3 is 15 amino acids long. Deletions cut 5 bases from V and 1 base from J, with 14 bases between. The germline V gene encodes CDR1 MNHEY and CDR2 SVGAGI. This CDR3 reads CASSPPVGGNTEAFF. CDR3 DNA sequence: TGTGCCAGCAGTCCCCCGGTAGGGGGGAACACTGAAGCTTTCTTT.

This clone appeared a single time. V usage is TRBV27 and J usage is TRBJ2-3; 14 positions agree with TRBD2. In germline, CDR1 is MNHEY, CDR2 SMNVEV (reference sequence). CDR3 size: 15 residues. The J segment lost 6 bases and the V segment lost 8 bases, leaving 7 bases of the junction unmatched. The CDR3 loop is CASRRLAGGEDTQYF. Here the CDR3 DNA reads TGTGCCAGCCGGCGACTAGCGGGGGGGGAGGATACGCAGTATTTT.

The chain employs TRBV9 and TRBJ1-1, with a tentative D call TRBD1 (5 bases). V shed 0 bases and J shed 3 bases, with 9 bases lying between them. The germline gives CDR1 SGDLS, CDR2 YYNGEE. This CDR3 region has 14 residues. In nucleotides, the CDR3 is TGTGCCAGCAGCGTAGGAACAGGCTACACTGAAGCTTTCTTT. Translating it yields CASSVGTGYTEAFF.

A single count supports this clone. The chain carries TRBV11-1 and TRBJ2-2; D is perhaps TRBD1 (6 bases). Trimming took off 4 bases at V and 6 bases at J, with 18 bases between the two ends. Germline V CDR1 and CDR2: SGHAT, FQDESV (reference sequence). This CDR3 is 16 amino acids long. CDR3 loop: CASSSPPGHVAGELFF. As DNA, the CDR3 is TGTGCCAGCAGCTCCCCCCCGGGACACGTGGCCGGGGAGCTGTTTTTT.

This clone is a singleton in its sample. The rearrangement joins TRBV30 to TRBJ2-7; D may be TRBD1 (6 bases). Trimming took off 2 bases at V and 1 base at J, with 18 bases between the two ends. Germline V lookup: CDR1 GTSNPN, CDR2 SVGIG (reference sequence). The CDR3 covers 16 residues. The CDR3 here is CAWSTRTARVSYEQYF. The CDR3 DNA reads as TGTGCCTGGAGTACAAGGACAGCCCGGGTTTCCTACGAGCAGTACTTC.

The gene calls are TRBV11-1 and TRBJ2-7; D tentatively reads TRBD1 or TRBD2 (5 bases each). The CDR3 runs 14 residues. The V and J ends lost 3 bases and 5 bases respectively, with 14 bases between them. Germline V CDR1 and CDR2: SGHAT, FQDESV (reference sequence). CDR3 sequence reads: CASSLRGPTDEQYF. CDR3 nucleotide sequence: TGTGCCAGCAGCTTGAGGGGTCCCACCGACGAGCAGTACTTC.

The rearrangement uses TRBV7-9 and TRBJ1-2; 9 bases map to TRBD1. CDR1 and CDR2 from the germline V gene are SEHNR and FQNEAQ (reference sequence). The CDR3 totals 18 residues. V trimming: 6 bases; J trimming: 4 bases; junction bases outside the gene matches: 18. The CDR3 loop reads CASRITFSRDRDSYGYTF. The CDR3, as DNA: TGTGCCAGCAGGATAACATTCTCCCGGGACAGGGATAGCTATGGCTACACCTTC.

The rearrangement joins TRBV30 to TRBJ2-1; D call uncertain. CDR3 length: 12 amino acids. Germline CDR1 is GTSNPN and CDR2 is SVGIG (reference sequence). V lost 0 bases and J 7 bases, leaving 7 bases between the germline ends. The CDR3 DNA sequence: TGTGCCTGGAGTGTACACGGGAATGAGCAGTTCTTC. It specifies CAWSVHGNEQFF.

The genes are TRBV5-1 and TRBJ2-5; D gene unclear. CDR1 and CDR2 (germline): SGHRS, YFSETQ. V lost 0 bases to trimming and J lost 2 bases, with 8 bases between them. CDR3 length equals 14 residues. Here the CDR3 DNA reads TGCGCCAGCAGCTTGGGACACGCACAAGAGACCCAGTACTTC. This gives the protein CASSLGHAQETQYF.

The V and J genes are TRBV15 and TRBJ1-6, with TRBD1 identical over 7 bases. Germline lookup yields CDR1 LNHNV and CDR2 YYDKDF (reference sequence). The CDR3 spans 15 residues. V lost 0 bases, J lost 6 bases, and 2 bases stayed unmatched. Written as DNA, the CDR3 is TGTGCCACCAGCAGAGATGGGACAGTTAATTCACCCCTCCACTTT. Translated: CATSRDGTVNSPLHF.

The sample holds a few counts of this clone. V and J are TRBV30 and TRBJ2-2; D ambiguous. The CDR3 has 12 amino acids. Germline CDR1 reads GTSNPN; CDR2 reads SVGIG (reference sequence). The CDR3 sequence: CALGRNTGELFF. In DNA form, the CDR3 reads TGTGCTCTGGGAAGGAACACCGGGGAGCTGTTTTTT. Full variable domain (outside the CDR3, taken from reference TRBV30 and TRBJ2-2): SQTIHQWPATLVQPVGSPLSLECTVEGTSNPNLYWYRQAAGRGLQLLFYSVGIGQISSEVPQNLSASRPQDRQFILSSKKLLLSDSGFYLCALGRNTGELFFGEGSRLTVL.

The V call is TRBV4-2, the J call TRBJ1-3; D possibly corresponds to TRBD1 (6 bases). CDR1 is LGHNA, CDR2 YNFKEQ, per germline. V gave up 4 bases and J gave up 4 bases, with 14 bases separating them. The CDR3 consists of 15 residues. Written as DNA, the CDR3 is TGTGCCAGCAGCCCTGGGACACAGGGAGGAAACACCATATATTTT. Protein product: CASSPGTQGGNTIYF.

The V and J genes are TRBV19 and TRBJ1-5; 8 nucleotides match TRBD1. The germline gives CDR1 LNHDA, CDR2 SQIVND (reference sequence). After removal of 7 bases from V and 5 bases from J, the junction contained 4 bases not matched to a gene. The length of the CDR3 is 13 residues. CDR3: CASTGQDHQPQHF. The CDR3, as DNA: TGTGCCAGTACGGGACAGGACCATCAGCCCCAGCATTTT.

The CDR3 loop reads CASSQQDRGLGGYTF. The CDR3 DNA is TGTGCCAGTAGTCAACAGGACAGGGGGCTTGGTGGCTACACCTTC. This chain links TRBV19 with TRBJ1-2, with 11 bases matching TRBD1. This CDR3 has 15 residues. V gave up 5 bases and J gave up 7 bases; unmatched junction bases: 9. Germline V gene sequence: CDR1 LNHDA, CDR2 SQIVND (reference sequence).

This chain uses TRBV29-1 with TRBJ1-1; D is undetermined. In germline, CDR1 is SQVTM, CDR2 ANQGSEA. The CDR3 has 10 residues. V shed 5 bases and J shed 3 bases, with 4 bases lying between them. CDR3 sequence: CSVSYTEAFF. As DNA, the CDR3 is TGCAGCGTTTCTTACACTGAAGCTTTCTTT.